This T cell receptor beta chain was profiled in a study of identifying expanded T cells in peripheral blood (dated by TCRdb to between 2018 and 2020). In the study overall: Separate aliquots of the same genomic DNA pool were sequenced to produce technical replicates, and four replicates were compared in pairs.

During the collection period, no infections or other immune events were recorded for the healthy donors. To calibrate time-dependent variance in a beta-binomial model of T-cell clone differential abundance, blood repertoires from healthy donors were used as a training cohort. The training cohort was composed of roughly 10 healthy donors, 3 female and 7 male. The donors were between roughly 25 and 70 years old, with an average age of roughly 43 years. Whole blood was collected from each healthy donor at three time points spaced 2 to 3 weeks apart and obtained from a commercial supplier. Genomic DNA was extracted from unsorted whole blood for immunosequencing. Notes on this clone: Which antigen it targets is not known. No much larger clone is present one base from it, and per-base qualities are unavailable.

The immunoSEQ Assay, which uses bias-controlled multiplex PCR amplification of genomic DNA, was used to profile TCRbeta CDR3 regions. The study's own analysis went as follows. The absolute abundance of each unique TCRbeta CDR3 region was quantified after sequences were collapsed and filtered. Differential abundance was tested with two models: a binomial (Fisher-equivalent) model and a beta-binomial model that adds time-dependent variance fitted from healthy donors. Any clone with fewer than 5 combined templates was excluded, and a clone was called differentially abundant if its Benjamini-Hochberg FDR was below 0.01. The form v = (b*log(k)+a)^2 was used to model beta-binomial variance as a function of total template count across the two samples. TCRdb provides this immuneACCESS table in a form limited to in-frame rearrangements. Some clones are lacking; in checked studies, under half of them reflect an unresolved V gene, and why the rest are absent is not known. The V and J calls and clone size are taken from that table; D and trimming were inferred from the DNA. This sample lists just under 65,000 clones; more than 70% were detected once. The biggest ten clones account for 4.7% of the sample.

The study at large found these results: Across all healthy-donor time intervals, the beta-binomial model significantly cut both the number of clones called differentially abundant and the false-positive rate. The authors expected that over much longer intervals, such as months to years, biological variance in healthy repertoires might increase even further. In all healthy donors, the variance in clone template counts between samples taken 2 to 3 weeks apart rose significantly as total template count increased. Approximately 1.2 differentially abundant clones were flagged by the binomial model between technical replicates, whereas about 16 and 19 were flagged over roughly two weeks and four weeks, respectively.

The TCR sequence derives from a person aged 18 to 75 in good health. The source material was blood.

The nucleotide sequence reads TGCGCCAGCAGCCAGGGGGGACAGGGCGACGGCTATGGCTACACCTTC. This sequence encodes CASSQGGQGDGYGYTF. This chain is built from TRBV4-1 and TRBJ1-2, with 9 junctional bases fitting TRBD1. Trimming removed 3 bases from V and 4 bases from J; the gene matches leave 9 bases unexplained. Sequences MGHRA (CDR1) and YSYEKL (CDR2) are obtained from the germline V gene. Inclusive of the bounding cysteine and phenylalanine, the CDR3 is 16 residues long. Only the CDR3 part of the read is kept: 48 bases, read in frame from the first base.